This note documents a single T cell receptor beta chain sequence. V was pared by 0 bases and J by 14 bases, with 15 bases between. The CDR3 is made up of 14 amino acids. CDR1 and CDR2 (germline): SGDLS, YYNGEE. This sample was taken from a study of blood T cell repertoires in COVID-19. Measured with immunoSEQ multiplex PCR; TCRdb has only the in-frame clones, and not every one. The profile shows about 230,000 clones, around 88% of them singletons. Material for sequencing was PBMCs or T cells enriched from blood (not recorded which). The origin of this receptor is a woman between 35 and 50 years old with acute COVID-19. The chain uses TRBV9 and TRBJ1-6, with D uncertain. CDR3 sequence reads: CASSVVGREDTLHF. Here the CDR3 DNA reads TGTGCCAGCAGCGTAGTCGGGAGGGAGGATACCCTCCACTTT.